These 8 T cell receptor beta chains were sequenced from one sample in a study of identical twins. MiXCR, applied by TCRdb to the 5' RACE reads, yields one record per CDR3 protein. This table has approximately 690,000 distinct CDR3 sequences, 6% to 6.5% appearing once. Sequenced material: naive T cells sorted from blood. The receptors were gathered from a man aged 18 to 30 in good health.

The chain carries TRBV29-1 and TRBJ2-5; no firm D call. This CDR3 has 10 amino acids. Per the germline V gene, CDR1 is SQVTM and CDR2 is ANQGSEA. Trimming pared 2 bases from V and 13 bases from J, leaving 11 bases between. This chain's CDR3 is CSVESTTRYF. As DNA, the CDR3 is TGCAGCGTTGAAAGTACCACGCGGTACTTC. Using reference TRBV29-1 and TRBJ2-5 for the parts outside the CDR3, the full variable domain is SAVISQKPSRDICQRGTSLTIQCQVDSQVTMMFWYRQQPGQSLTLIATANQGSEATYESGFVIDKFPISRPNLTFSTLTVSNMSPEDSSIYLCSVESTTRYFGPGTRLLVL.

This clonotype appeared a few times. V and J are TRBV7-8 and TRBJ1-1, with 8 bases identical to TRBD1. V lost 6 bases and J lost 4; bases outside the gene matches: 13. Germline assignment: CDR1 SGHVS and CDR2 FQNEAQ. This CDR3 region has 16 residues. The CDR3 loop reads CASSTRDRPWGTEAFF. Written as DNA, the CDR3 is TGTGCCAGCAGTACCCGGGACAGGCCATGGGGCACTGAAGCTTTCTTT.

This clonotype was observed many times. The J gene is TRBJ1-1, the V gene TRBV29-1; D is undetermined. The CDR3 extends over 13 amino acids. Germline CDR1 is SQVTM and CDR2 is ANQGSEA. Trimming took 4 bases from V and 1 from J, leaving 10 bases between them. Here the CDR3 reads CSVGRRRNTEAFF. The CDR3 region has the DNA TGCAGCGTTGGGAGACGGCGGAACACTGAAGCTTTCTTT.

This clonotype was observed a handful of times. The chain recombines TRBV23-1 with TRBJ2-7, with a tentative D call TRBD1 (6 bases). TRBV23-1 is assigned to the ORF class and has an uncertain function. V lost 3 bases, J lost 4 bases, and 10 bases lay in between. The CDR3 covers 13 residues. CDR3 nucleotide sequence: TGCGCCAGCAGTCATAACAGGGTGTACGAGCAGTACTTC. As protein: CASSHNRVYEQYF.

This chain joins TRBV28 and TRBJ2-1, with 8 bases that match TRBD2. Germline V gene sequence: CDR1 MDHEN, CDR2 SYDVKM. V was pared by 2 bases and J by 3 bases, with 6 bases of the junction left unmatched. CDR3 length: 16 amino acids. CDR3 DNA sequence: TGTGCCAGCAGTTTAGCGGGAGGAGTGGGCTACAATGAGCAGTTCTTC. This encodes CASSLAGGVGYNEQFF.

This clonotype was observed at least ten times. The rearrangement joins TRBV28 to TRBJ2-7; 8 positions agree with TRBD1. The CDR3 is made up of 12 amino acids. V trimming: 6 bases; J trimming: 3 bases; junction bases outside the gene matches: 1. CDR1 is MDHEN, CDR2 SYDVKM, per germline. The CDR3 protein is CASRDRVYEQYF. The DNA of the CDR3 is TGTGCCAGCAGGGACAGGGTCTACGAGCAGTACTTC.

This clonotype was seen at least ten times. The V and J genes are TRBV5-1 and TRBJ1-3; D is undetermined. The V and J ends lost 1 base and 0 bases respectively, with 11 bases between them. Germline V gene lookup returns CDR1 SGHRS and CDR2 YFSETQ. This CDR3 has 16 amino acids. As DNA, the CDR3 is TGCGCCAGCAGCTTGCTTGATCGAAGCTCTGGAAACACCATATATTTT. Its translation is CASSLLDRSSGNTIYF.

Of note for this clonotype: Sequence at one end of the junction differs from germline and may be a read error. The rearrangement joins TRBV20-1 to TRBJ2-3, with TRBD2 identical over 11 bases. The germline V gene has CDR1 DFQATT and CDR2 SNEGSKA (reference sequence). This CDR3 is 16 amino acids long. In DNA form, the CDR3 reads TGCAGTGCTGGAGAGGGACTAGCGGCCTCCACAGATACGCAGTATTTT. Translation: CSAGEGLAASTDTQYF.